This T cell receptor beta chain was sequenced for a study of cytomegalovirus exposure and HLA in healthy donors. The primer mix had 60 Vbeta and 13 Jbeta primers. This table comes from immunoSEQ multiplex PCR, and its TCRdb copy is limited to in-frame clones, with some not included. In the table there are about 180,000 clones, 82% of which are singletons. V was pared by 5 bases and J by 0 bases, with 14 bases between. There are 15 residues in the CDR3. Looked up from germline, CDR1 is LNHDA and CDR2 is SQIVND (reference sequence). A word on this clone: Its antigen is undetermined.

Overall study findings and caveats: Presence/absence analysis assumed near-uniform sequencing depth across donors. Reported results showed that the classifier diagnosed cytomegalovirus status with high specificity and sensitivity.

This TCR derives from a man in his forties in good health and CMV-seronegative. The material sequenced was PBMCs. The rearrangement joins TRBV19 to TRBJ2-7; D may be TRBD1 (6 bases). In DNA, the CDR3 is TGTGCCAGTAGTCGACAGGTCTCAAGCTCCTACGAGCAGTACTTC. It is translated as CASSRQVSSSYEQYF.